This TCR beta chain was recovered during a study of blood T cell repertoires in COVID-19. Study information: PBMCs, B-cell-depleted T cells, or T cells provided the cDNA or gDNA that made up the material.

Patients of the Seattle cohort, enrolled during active infection, were followed longitudinally. As handled by the study authors: By means of reference gene primer amplification, nucleated cell counts were estimated. Here immunoSEQ multiplex PCR was the method, and the copy in TCRdb shows in-frame clones only, minus some. That table supplies the V and J calls and clone size; D and trimming were determined from the DNA. The repertoire includes some 360,000 clones, roughly 90% of them detected once, and around 4% sits in the top ten. The material sequenced was peripheral blood. This sequence was found in a woman aged 55-75 years with COVID-19, enrolled during active disease.

CDR3 sequence: CASSGRQLSGNTIYF. The CDR3 DNA follows: TGTGCCAGCAGCGGAAGACAGCTCTCTGGAAACACCATATATTTT. V is TRBV9 and J is TRBJ1-3, with D possibly being TRBD1 (5 bases). The V gene's germline CDR1 is SGDLS and CDR2 YYNGEE. With 3 bases removed from V and 0 bases from J, the gap between germline ends came to 10 bases. The CDR3 has 15 residues. The entire variable domain, with the rest obtained from reference TRBV9 and TRBJ1-3, is as follows: DSGVTQTPKHLITATGQRVTLRCSPRSGDLSVYWYQQSLDQGLQFLIQYYNGEERAKGNILERFSAQQFPDLHSELNLSSLELGDSALYFCASSGRQLSGNTIYFGEGSWLTVV.